This entry concerns a single T cell receptor (beta chain). Repertoires were generated with immunoSEQ multiplex PCR, while TCRdb's copy carries only in-frame clones and drops some. The sample contains 190,000 or so clones, 90% of which appear only once. This sample is drawn from a study of blood T cell repertoires in COVID-19. Study-level information: The United States, Italy and Spain supplied acute and convalescent COVID-19 samples.

CDR1 is SGHNT, CDR2 YYREEE, per germline (reference sequence). With V trimmed by 2 bases and J by 0 bases, 5 bases remained unmatched. The CDR3 is made up of 16 amino acids. The TCR originated in a man over 45 with acute or convalescent COVID-19. The chain is built from TRBV5-4 and TRBJ2-1; TRBD2 aligns across 7 bases. The source material was peripheral blood. The CDR3 DNA sequence: TGTGCCAGCAGCTTATCTAGCGGCAGCTCCTACAATGAGCAGTTCTTC. Protein: CASSLSSGSSYNEQFF.